A few counts support the clone carrying this TCR beta chain. Unmatched junction bases numbered 12, after V lost 3 bases and J lost 7 bases. From germline, CDR1 is SEHNR and CDR2 FQNEAQ (reference sequence). This CDR3 is 15 amino acids long. Sequencing was performed with immunoSEQ multiplex PCR; in TCRdb, only in-frame clones are kept and a portion is missing. The table has 13,000 or so clones, around 89% seen once. This entry belongs to a study of control samples from healthy donors and cancer patients. V gene TRBV7-9 combines with J gene TRBJ2-7; 7 bases agree with TRBD1. The sequence was obtained from a male donor with melanoma. Sequencing used formalin-fixed, paraffin-embedded tissue. The CDR3 sequence is CASSFSTTGRGEQYF. The CDR3 nucleotides read TGTGCCAGCAGCTTCAGTACGACAGGGCGAGGGGAGCAGTACTTC. Supplemented by reference TRBV7-9 and TRBJ2-7, the full variable domain reads DTGVSQNPRHKITKRGQNVTFRCDPISEHNRLYWYRQTLGQGPEFLTYFQNEAQLEKSRLLSDRFSAERPKGSFSTLEIQRTEQGDSAMYLCASSFSTTGRGEQYFGPGTRLTVT.